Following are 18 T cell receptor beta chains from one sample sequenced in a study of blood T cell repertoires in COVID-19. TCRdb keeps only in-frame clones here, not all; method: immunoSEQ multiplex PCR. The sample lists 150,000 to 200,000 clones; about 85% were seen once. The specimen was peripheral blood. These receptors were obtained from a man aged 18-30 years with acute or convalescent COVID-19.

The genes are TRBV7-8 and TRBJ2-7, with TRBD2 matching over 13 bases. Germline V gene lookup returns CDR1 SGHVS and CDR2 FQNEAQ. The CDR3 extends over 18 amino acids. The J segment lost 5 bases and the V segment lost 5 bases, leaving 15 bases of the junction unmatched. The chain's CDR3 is CASSTTQGLAGFQDEQYV. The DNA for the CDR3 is TGTGCCAGCAGCACCACTCAGGGACTAGCGGGGTTTCAGGACGAGCAGTACGTC.

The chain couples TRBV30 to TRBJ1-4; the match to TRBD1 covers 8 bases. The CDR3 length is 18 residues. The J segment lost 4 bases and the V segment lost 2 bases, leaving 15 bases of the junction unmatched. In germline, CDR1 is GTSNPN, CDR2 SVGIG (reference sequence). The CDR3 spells CAWSFVGTGVKGNEKLFF. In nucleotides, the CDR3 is TGTGCCTGGAGTTTTGTGGGGACAGGAGTCAAGGGTAATGAAAAACTGTTTTTT.

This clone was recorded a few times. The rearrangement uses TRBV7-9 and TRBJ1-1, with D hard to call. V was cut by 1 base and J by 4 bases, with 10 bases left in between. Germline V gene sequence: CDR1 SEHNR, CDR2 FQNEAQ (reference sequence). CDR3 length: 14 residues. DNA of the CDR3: TGTGCCAGCAGCTTAGTACTCGAGGGCACTGAAGCTTTCTTT. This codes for CASSLVLEGTEAFF.

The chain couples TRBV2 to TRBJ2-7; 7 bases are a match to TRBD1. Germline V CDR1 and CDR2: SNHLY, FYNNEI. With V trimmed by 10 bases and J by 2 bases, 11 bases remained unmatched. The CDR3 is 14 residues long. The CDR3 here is CANVNQGVTYEQYF. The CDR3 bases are TGTGCCAACGTGAACCAGGGGGTTACCTACGAGCAGTACTTC.

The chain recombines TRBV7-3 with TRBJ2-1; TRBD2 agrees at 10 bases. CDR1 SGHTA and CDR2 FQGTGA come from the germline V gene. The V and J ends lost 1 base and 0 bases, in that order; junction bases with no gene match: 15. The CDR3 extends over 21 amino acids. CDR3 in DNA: TGTGCCAGCAGCTTAATTTGGTGGACTAGCGGCCCCTTCAGCTCCTACAATGAGCAGTTCTTC. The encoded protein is CASSLIWWTSGPFSSYNEQFF. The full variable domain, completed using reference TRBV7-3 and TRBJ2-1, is GAGVSQTPSNKVTEKGKYVELRCDPISGHTALYWYRQSLGQGPEFLIYFQGTGAADDSGLPNDRFFAVRPEGSVSTLKIQRTERGDSAVYLCASSLIWWTSGPFSSYNEQFFGPGTRLTVL.

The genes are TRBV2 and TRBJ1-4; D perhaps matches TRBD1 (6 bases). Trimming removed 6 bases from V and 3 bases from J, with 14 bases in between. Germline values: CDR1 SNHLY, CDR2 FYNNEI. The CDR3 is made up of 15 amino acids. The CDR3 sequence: CASRGGALSNEKLFF. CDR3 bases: TGTGCCAGCAGGGGGGGGGCCCTATCTAATGAAAAACTGTTTTTT. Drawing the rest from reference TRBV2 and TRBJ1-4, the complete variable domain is EPEVTQTPSHQVTQMGQEVILRCVPISNHLYFYWYRQILGQKVEFLVSFYNNEISEKSEIFDDQFSVERPDGSNFTLKIRSTKLEDSAMYFCASRGGALSNEKLFFGSGTQLSVL.

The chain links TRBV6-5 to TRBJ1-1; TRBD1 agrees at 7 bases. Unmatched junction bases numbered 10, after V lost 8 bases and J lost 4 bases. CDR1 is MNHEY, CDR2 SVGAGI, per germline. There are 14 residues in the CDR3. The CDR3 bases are TGTGCCAGCGGACAGGACTTTTGGAGCACTGAAGCTTTCTTT. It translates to CASGQDFWSTEAFF.

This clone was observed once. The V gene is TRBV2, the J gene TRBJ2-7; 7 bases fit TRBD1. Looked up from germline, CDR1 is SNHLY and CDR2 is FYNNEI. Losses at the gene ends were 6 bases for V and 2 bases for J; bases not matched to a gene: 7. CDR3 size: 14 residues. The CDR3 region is CASRRTGSTYEQYF. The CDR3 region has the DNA TGTGCCAGCAGAAGGACAGGATCTACCTACGAGCAGTACTTC.

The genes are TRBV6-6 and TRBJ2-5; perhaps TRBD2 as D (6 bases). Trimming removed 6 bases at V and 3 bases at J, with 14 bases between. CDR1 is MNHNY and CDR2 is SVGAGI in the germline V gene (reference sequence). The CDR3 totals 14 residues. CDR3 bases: TGTGCCAGCAGCCCCGCGGGGACGGAAGAGACCCAGTACTTC. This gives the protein CASSPAGTEETQYF.

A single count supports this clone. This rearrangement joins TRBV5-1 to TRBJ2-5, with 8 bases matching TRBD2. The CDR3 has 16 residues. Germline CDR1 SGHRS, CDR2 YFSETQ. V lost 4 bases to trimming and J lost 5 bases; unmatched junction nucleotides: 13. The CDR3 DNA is TGCGCCAGCAGCCCTCCCCCCGGACTAGCTGATGAGACCCAGTACTTC. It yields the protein CASSPPPGLADETQYF.

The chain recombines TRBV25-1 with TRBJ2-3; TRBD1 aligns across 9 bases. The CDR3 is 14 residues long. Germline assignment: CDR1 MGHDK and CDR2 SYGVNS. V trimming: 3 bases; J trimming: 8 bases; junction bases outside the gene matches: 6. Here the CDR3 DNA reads TGTGCCAGCAGTGAGCCGGGACAGGGTCGTACGCAGTATTTT. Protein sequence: CASSEPGQGRTQYF.

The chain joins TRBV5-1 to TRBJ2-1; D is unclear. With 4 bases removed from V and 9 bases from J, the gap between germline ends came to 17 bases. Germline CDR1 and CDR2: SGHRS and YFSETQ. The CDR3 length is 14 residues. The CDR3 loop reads CASSQPPRVGEQFF. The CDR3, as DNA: TGCGCCAGCAGCCAACCACCCCGGGTGGGTGAGCAGTTCTTC.

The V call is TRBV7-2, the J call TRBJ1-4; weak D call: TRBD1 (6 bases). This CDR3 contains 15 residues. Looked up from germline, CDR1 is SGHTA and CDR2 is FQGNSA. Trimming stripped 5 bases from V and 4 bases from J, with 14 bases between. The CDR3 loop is CASSLQGGSNEKLFF. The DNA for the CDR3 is TGTGCCAGCAGCCTACAGGGAGGGAGTAATGAAAAACTGTTTTTT.

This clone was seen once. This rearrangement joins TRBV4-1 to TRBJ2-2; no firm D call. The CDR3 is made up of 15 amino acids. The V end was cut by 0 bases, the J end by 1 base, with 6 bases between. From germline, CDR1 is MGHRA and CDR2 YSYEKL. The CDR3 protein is CASSQDGRNTGELFF. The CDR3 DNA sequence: TGCGCCAGCAGCCAAGATGGGCGGAACACCGGGGAGCTGTTTTTT.

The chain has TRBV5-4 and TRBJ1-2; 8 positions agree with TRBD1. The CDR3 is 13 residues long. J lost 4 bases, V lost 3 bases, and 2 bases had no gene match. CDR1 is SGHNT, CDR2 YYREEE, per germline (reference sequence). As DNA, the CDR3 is TGTGCCAGCAGCTCTACAGGGGGCTATGGCTACACCTTC. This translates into CASSSTGGYGYTF.

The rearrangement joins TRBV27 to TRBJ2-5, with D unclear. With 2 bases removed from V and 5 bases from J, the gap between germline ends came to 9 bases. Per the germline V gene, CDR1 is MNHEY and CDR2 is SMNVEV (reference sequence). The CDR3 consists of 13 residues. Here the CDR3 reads CASSLGPRETQYF. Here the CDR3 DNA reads TGTGCCAGCAGTTTAGGGCCCCGGGAGACCCAGTACTTC.

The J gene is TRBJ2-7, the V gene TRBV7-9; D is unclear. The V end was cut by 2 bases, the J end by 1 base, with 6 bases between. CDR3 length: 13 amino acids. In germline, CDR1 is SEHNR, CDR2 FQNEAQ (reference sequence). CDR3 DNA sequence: TGTGCCAGCAGCTTACAACAGTCCTACGAGCAGTACTTC. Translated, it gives CASSLQQSYEQYF.

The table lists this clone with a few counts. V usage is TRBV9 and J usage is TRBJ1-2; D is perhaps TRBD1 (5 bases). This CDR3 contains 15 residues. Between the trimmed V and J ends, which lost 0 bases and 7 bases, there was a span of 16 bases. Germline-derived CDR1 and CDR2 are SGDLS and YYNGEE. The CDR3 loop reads CASSVAKDIDSGYTF. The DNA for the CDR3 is TGTGCCAGCAGCGTAGCTAAGGACATAGACAGTGGCTACACCTTC.